These 19 T cell receptor beta chains originate from one sample sequenced in a study of blood T cell repertoires in COVID-19. TCRdb's table, derived via immunoSEQ multiplex PCR, lists solely in-frame clones and lacks some. This sample carries 150,000 to 200,000 clones, approximately 90% of them seen once, and the ten largest clones take around 0.5%. Material: peripheral blood. All receptors come from a man aged 50-60 years with acute or convalescent COVID-19.

The chain links TRBV28 to TRBJ2-7, with 7 bases identical to TRBD1. The J segment lost 6 bases and the V segment lost 2 bases, leaving 10 bases of the junction unmatched. The CDR3 is 15 residues long. From germline, CDR1 is MDHEN and CDR2 SYDVKM. DNA for the CDR3: TGTGCCAGCAGTTTAGACCTCGCGGCAGGGGGCGAGCAGTACTTC. Translation gives CASSLDLAAGGEQYF.

The chain employs TRBV28 and TRBJ2-7; 9 bases are a match to TRBD2. Germline V gene data show CDR1 as MDHEN and CDR2 as SYDVKM. V shed 6 bases, J shed 7 bases, and the junction held 7 bases outside the gene matches. The CDR3 runs 13 residues. The CDR3 here is CASRVAGVGEQYF. The CDR3 DNA follows: TGTGCCAGCAGGGTAGCGGGAGTGGGGGAGCAGTACTTC.

CDR3 amino acids: CASSSPTSGPDDRQFF. The CDR3 DNA reads TGTGCCAGCAGTTCCCCTACTAGCGGGCCCGACGATAGGCAGTTCTTC. The V and J genes are TRBV6-2 or TRBV6-3 and TRBJ2-1; 9 bases are shared with TRBD2. V was pared by 4 bases and J by 12 bases, with 16 bases of the junction left unmatched. CDR3 length: 16 residues. Germline lookup yields CDR1 MNHEY and CDR2 SVGEGT.

The chain couples TRBV27 to TRBJ2-1; TRBD1 matches at 8 bases. CDR1 and CDR2 from the germline V gene are MNHEY and SMNVEV (reference sequence). The CDR3 runs 15 residues. Losses at the gene ends were 5 bases for V and 6 bases for J; bases not matched to a gene: 9. CDR3 nucleotides: TGTGCCAGCAGTCCGAGGACAGGGTTGCGCAATGAGCAGTTCTTC. Protein: CASSPRTGLRNEQFF.

The chain joins TRBV5-5 to TRBJ1-2; maybe TRBD1 (5 bases). The CDR3 runs to 14 residues. The germline V gene has CDR1 SGHKS and CDR2 YYEKEE (reference sequence). V was pared by 0 bases and J by 8 bases, with 14 bases between. CDR3 in amino acids: CASSLEFRARGYTF. CDR3 nucleotides: TGTGCCAGCAGCTTGGAATTCAGGGCGCGGGGCTACACCTTC.

The V gene is TRBV9, the J gene TRBJ2-2, with D maybe TRBD1 (6 bases). Germline V gene data show CDR1 as SGDLS and CDR2 as YYNGEE. The germline V and J ends were trimmed by 4 bases and 3 bases, with 13 bases remaining between them. The CDR3 is 15 residues long. In DNA, the CDR3 is TGTGCCAGCAGCCTCGGGACAACTTACACCGGGGAGCTGTTTTTT. This codes for CASSLGTTYTGELFF.

The rearrangement joins TRBV7-3 to TRBJ2-1; TRBD2 might be the D (5 bases). The CDR3 covers 15 residues. CDR1 is SGHTA and CDR2 is FQGTGA in the germline V gene. V lost 5 bases and J 1 base, leaving 12 bases between the germline ends. CDR3: CASSRDPGSYNEQFF. CDR3 bases: TGTGCCAGCAGCAGAGATCCGGGGTCCTACAATGAGCAGTTCTTC.

This sequence joins TRBV3-1 (or the pseudogene TRBV3-2) and TRBJ2-7, with unresolved D. Trimming stripped 0 bases from V and 7 bases from J, with 4 bases between. Germline lookup yields CDR1 LGHDT and CDR2 YNNKEL (reference sequence). The CDR3 runs 11 residues. The CDR3 here is CASSQDGEQYF. The CDR3, as DNA: TGTGCCAGCAGCCAAGACGGTGAGCAGTACTTC.

This clone was recorded only once. The chain combines TRBV15 with TRBJ2-5; TRBD2 matches at 9 bases. Germline lookup yields CDR1 LNHNV and CDR2 YYDKDF (reference sequence). This CDR3 has 14 amino acids. Trimming removed 3 bases from V and 2 bases from J; junction bases left unmatched: 1. Here the CDR3 reads CATSRTSGQETQYF. CDR3 bases: TGTGCCACCAGCAGGACTAGCGGACAAGAGACCCAGTACTTC.

This clone was observed a few times. The V and J genes are TRBV5-1 and TRBJ1-6, with a tentative D call TRBD1 (6 bases). Germline CDR1 reads SGHRS; CDR2 reads YFSETQ. V lost 0 bases and J 6 bases, leaving 10 bases between the germline ends. The length of the CDR3 is 15 residues. This CDR3 reads CASSLVQGTNSPLHF. The CDR3 DNA sequence: TGCGCCAGCAGCTTGGTACAGGGTACTAATTCACCCCTCCACTTT.

V usage is TRBV5-4 and J usage is TRBJ2-1, with TRBD1 as a possible D gene (5 bases). The CDR3 length is 13 residues. V was trimmed by 4 bases and J by 8 bases, leaving 13 bases between them. Germline V gene lookup returns CDR1 SGHNT and CDR2 YYREEE (reference sequence). CDR3 bases: TGTGCCAGCAGCGCGGACCCCAGGGATGAGCAGTTCTTC. This encodes CASSADPRDEQFF. The variable domain in full, completed from reference TRBV5-4 and TRBJ2-1, reads ETGVTQSPTHLIKTRGQQVTLRCSSQSGHNTVSWYQQALGQGPQFIFQYYREEENGRGNFPPRFSGLQFPNYSSELNVNALELDDSALYLCASSADPRDEQFFGPGTRLTVL.

In this sample, this clone turned up once. The CDR3 DNA follows: TGTGCCAGCAGCCCTAGCGGGGGCACAGATACGCAGTATTTT. It yields the protein CASSPSGGTDTQYF. The chain uses TRBV4-2 and TRBJ2-3; 9 nucleotides match TRBD2. Per the germline V gene, CDR1 is LGHNA and CDR2 is YNFKEQ. This CDR3 contains 14 residues. Trimming took 4 bases from V and 1 from J; bases not matched to a gene: 0.

This clone has only one observation. This rearrangement joins TRBV7-2 to TRBJ2-3; D is possibly TRBD2 (7 bases). The CDR3 runs 17 residues. The germline V gene encodes CDR1 SGHTA and CDR2 FQGNSA. V was pared by 2 bases and J by 0 bases, with 15 bases between. CDR3 sequence (DNA): TGTGCCAGCAGCTTATTGGGAGGGGGGGGAAGCACAGATACGCAGTATTTT. It encodes CASSLLGGGGSTDTQYF.

This sequence joins TRBV7-2 and TRBJ2-1, with 7 bases that match TRBD1. CDR3 length equals 14 residues. CDR1 and CDR2 from the germline V gene are SGHTA and FQGNSA. V lost 5 bases, J lost 10 bases, and 11 bases stayed unmatched. The CDR3 sequence is CASSPLGQPQEQFF. The CDR3 region has the DNA TGTGCCAGCAGCCCCCTGGGACAGCCCCAGGAGCAGTTCTTC.

J is TRBJ1-1 and V is TRBV9; D may be TRBD1 (6 bases). This CDR3 has 15 amino acids. Germline CDR1 and CDR2: SGDLS and YYNGEE. Trimming cost V 0 bases and J 2 bases, with 11 bases left between them. The CDR3 is CASSVGVTGNTEAFF. The CDR3 nucleotides are TGTGCCAGCAGCGTAGGGGTGACAGGTAACACTGAAGCTTTCTTT.

The DNA of the CDR3 is TGTGCCACCAGCGGGACAGGTGATCGGAATCAGCCCCAGCATTTT. It encodes CATSGTGDRNQPQHF. The chain has TRBV24-1 and TRBJ1-5; 8 positions match TRBD1. The V gene's germline CDR1 is KGHDR and CDR2 SFDVKD. V lost 7 bases to trimming and J lost 4 bases; unmatched junction nucleotides: 8. The CDR3 loop spans 15 amino acids.

A remark on this clone: Within the sample, other DNA sequences also encode this same CDR3. The rearrangement joins TRBV30 to TRBJ1-3, with no clear D. Germline CDR1 and CDR2: GTSNPN and SVGIG (reference sequence). V lost 0 bases, J lost 0 bases, and 3 bases lay in between. The CDR3 sequence is 13 residues long. CDR3 sequence reads: CAWSVSSGNTIYF. CDR3 nucleotides: TGTGCCTGGAGTGTCAGCTCTGGAAACACCATATATTTT.

V is TRBV7-3 and J is TRBJ2-2; TRBD1 aligns across 12 bases. The CDR3 totals 20 residues. V shed 1 base, J shed 2 bases, and the junction held 11 bases outside the gene matches. Germline V CDR1 and CDR2: SGHTA, FQGTGA. CDR3 bases: TGTGCCAGCAGCTTAAGGGGACAGGGGGCGACCCGATTAAACACCGGGGAGCTGTTTTTT. Its translation is CASSLRGQGATRLNTGELFF.

This clone was seen a single time. V and J are TRBV18 and TRBJ1-5; TRBD1 might be the D (5 bases). Trimming removed 1 base from V and 6 bases from J, with 13 bases in between. CDR3 length equals 15 residues. Per germline, CDR1 KGHSH and CDR2 LQKENI. CDR3 DNA: TGTGCCAGCTCACCACGGGCAGGGTCGATTCAGCCCCAGCATTTT. Translation gives CASSPRAGSIQPQHF.